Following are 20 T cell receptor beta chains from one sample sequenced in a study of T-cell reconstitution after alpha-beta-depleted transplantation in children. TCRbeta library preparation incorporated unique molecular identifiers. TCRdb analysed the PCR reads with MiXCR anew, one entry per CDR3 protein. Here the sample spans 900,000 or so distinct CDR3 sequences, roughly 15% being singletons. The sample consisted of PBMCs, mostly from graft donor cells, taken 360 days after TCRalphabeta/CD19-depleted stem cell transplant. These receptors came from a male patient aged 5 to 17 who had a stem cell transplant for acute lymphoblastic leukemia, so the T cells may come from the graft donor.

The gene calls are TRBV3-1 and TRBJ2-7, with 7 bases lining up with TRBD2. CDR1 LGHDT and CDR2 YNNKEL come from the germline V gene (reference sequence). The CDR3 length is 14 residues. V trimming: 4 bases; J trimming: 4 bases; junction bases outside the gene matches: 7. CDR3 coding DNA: TGTGCCAGCAGCCTTTGGACTAGAGAATACGAGCAGTACTTC. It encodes CASSLWTREYEQYF.

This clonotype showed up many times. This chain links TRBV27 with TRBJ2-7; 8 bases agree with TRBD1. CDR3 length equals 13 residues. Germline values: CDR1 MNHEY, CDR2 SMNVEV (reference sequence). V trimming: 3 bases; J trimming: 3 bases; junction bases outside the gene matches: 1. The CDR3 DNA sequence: TGTGCCAGCAGTTTTACAGGGGGCTACGAGCAGTACTTC. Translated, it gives CASSFTGGYEQYF.

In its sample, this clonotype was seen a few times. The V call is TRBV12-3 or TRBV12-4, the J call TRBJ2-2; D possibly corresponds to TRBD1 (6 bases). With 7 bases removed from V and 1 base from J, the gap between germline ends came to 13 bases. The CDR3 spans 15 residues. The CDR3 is CASTPTQGNTGELFF. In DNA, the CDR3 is TGTGCCAGCACCCCCACACAGGGGAACACCGGGGAGCTGTTTTTT.

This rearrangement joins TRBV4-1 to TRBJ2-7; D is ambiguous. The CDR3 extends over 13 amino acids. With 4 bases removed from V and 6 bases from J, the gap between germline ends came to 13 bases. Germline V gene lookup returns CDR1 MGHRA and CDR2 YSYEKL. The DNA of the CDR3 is TGCGCCAGCAGCCCGATAGCAGGACGCGAGCAGTACTTC. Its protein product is CASSPIAGREQYF.

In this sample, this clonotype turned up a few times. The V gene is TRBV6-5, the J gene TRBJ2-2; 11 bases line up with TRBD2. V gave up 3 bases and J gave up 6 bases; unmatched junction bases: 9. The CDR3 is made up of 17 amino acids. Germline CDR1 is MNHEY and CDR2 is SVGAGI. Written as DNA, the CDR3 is TGTGCCAGCAGTTATCGGCTAGCGGGAGGATCACCCGGGGAGCTGTTTTTT. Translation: CASSYRLAGGSPGELFF.

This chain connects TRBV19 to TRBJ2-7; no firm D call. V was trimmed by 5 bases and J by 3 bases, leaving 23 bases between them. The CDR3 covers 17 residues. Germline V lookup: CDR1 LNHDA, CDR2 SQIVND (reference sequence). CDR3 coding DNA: TGTGCCAGTAGTGTCCTCCGAGGAACCTCCCTGGACTACGAGCAGTACTTC. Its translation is CASSVLRGTSLDYEQYF.

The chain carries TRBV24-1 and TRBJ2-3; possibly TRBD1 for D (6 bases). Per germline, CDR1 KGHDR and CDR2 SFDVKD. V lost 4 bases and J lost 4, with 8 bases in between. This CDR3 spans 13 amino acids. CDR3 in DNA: TGTGCCACCAGTGACAGGACAGCAGATACGCAGTATTTT. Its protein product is CATSDRTADTQYF.

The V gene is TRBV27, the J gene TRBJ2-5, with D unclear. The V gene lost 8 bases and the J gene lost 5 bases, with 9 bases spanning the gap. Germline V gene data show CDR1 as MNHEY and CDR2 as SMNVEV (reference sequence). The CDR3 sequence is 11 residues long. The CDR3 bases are TGTGCCAGCCGCCGCTTTGAGACCCAGTACTTC. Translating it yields CASRRFETQYF.

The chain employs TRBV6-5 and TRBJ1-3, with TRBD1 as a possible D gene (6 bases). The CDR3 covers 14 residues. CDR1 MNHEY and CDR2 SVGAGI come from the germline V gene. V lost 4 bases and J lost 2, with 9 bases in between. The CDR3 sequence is CASSLDRTGNTIYF. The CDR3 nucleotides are TGTGCCAGCAGTTTAGACAGGACTGGAAACACCATATATTTT.

CDR3 nucleotides: TGTGCCAGCAGCTCCGGGACAGTAGGATTAGCTTTCTTT. Protein product: CASSSGTVGLAFF. The J gene is TRBJ1-1, the V gene TRBV7-9; TRBD1 aligns across 7 bases. The J segment lost 10 bases and the V segment lost 4 bases, leaving 9 bases of the junction unmatched. The germline CDR1 and CDR2 sequences are SEHNR and FQNEAQ (reference sequence). This CDR3 contains 13 residues.

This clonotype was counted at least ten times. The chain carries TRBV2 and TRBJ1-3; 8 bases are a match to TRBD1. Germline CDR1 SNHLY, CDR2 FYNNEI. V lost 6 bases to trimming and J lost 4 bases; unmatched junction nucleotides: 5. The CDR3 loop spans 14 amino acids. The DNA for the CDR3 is TGTGCCAGCAGCGTTCAGGGGGCCGGAAACACCATATATTTT. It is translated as CASSVQGAGNTIYF. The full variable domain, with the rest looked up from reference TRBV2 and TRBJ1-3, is EPEVTQTPSHQVTQMGQEVILRCVPISNHLYFYWYRQILGQKVEFLVSFYNNEISEKSEIFDDQFSVERPDGSNFTLKIRSTKLEDSAMYFCASSVQGAGNTIYFGEGSWLTVV.

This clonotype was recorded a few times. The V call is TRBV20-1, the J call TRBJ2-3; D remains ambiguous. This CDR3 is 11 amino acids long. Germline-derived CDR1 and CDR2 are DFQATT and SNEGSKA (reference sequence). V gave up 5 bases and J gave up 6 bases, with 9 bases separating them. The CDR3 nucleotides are TGCAGTGCTCCGGTAGGGGATACGCAGTATTTT. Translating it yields CSAPVGDTQYF.

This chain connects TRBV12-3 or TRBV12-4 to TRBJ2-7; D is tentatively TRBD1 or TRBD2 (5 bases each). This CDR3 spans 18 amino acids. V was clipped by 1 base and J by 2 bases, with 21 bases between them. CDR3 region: CASSLGHPGRQFTYEQYF. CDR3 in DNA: TGTGCCAGCAGTTTAGGTCACCCGGGACGGCAATTTACCTACGAGCAGTACTTC.

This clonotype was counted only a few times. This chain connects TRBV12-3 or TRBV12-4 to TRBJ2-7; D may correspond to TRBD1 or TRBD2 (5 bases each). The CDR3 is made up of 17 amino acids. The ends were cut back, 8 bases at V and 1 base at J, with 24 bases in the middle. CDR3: CASCLGLAWLHSYEQYF. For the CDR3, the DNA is TGTGCCAGCTGCCTGGGGCTAGCCTGGCTCCATTCCTACGAGCAGTACTTC.

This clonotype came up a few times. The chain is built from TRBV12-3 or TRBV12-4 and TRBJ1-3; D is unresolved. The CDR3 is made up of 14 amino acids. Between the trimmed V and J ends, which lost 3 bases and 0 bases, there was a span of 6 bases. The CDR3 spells CASSFVSSGNTIYF. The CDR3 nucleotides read TGTGCCAGCAGTTTTGTGAGCTCTGGAAACACCATATATTTT.

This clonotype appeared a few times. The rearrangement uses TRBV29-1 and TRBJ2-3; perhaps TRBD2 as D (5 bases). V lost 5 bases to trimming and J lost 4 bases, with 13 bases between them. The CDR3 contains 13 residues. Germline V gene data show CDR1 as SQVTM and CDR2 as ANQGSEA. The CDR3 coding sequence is TGCAGCGTTAGTGGGAGCGGTGCAGATACGCAGTATTTT. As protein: CSVSGSGADTQYF.

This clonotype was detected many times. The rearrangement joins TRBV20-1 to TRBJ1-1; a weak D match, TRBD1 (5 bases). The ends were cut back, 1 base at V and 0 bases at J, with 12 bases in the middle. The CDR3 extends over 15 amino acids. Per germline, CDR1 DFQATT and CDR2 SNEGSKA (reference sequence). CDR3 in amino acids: CSARVPGPMNTEAFF. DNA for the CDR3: TGCAGTGCTAGAGTACCGGGGCCAATGAACACTGAAGCTTTCTTT.

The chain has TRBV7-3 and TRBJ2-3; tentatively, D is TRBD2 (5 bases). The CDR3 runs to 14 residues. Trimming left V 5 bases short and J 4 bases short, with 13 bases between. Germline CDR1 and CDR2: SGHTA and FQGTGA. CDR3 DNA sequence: TGTGCCAGCAGCCGAACACTAGGACCAGATACGCAGTATTTT. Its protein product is CASSRTLGPDTQYF.

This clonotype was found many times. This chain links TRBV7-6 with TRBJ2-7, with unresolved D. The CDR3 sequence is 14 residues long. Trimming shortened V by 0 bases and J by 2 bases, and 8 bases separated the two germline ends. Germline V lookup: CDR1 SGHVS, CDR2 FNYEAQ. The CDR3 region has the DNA TGTGCCAGCAGCTTAGCGGAGTTGCCCTACGAGCAGTACTTC. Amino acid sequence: CASSLAELPYEQYF.

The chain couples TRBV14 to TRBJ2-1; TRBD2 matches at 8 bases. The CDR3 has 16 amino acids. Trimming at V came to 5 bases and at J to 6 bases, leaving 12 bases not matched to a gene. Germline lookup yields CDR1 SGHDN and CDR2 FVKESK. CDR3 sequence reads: CASSSDQGLGFNEQFF. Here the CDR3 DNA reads TGTGCCAGCAGCTCGGACCAGGGACTAGGGTTCAATGAGCAGTTCTTC.